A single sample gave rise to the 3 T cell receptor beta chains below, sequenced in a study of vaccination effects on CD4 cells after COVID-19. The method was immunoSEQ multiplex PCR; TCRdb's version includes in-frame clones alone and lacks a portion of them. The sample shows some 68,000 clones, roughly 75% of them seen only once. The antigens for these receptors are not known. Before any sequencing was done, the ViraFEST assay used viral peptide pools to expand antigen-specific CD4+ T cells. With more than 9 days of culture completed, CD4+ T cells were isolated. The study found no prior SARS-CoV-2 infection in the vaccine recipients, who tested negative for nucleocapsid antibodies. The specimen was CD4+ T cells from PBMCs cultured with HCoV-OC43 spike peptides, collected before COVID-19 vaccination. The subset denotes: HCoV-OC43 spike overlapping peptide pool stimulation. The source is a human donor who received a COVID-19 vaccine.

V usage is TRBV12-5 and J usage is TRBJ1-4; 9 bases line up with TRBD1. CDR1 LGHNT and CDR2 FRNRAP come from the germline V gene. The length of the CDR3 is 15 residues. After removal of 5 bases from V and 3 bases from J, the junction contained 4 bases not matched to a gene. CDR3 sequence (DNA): TGTGCTAGTGGTCCAGGGACAGGGCCTAATGAAAAACTGTTTTTT. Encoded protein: CASGPGTGPNEKLFF.

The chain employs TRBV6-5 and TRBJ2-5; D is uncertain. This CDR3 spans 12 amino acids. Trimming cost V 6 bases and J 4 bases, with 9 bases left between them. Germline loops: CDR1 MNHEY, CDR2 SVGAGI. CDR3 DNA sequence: TGTGCCAGCAGCCCCGCCCGAGAGACCCAGTACTTC. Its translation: CASSPARETQYF.

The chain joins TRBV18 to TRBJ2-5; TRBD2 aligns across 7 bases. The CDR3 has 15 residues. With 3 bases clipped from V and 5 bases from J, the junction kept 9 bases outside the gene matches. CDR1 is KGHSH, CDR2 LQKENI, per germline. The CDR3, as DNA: TGTGCCAGCTCACCGCTGAGGACTAGATCGGAGACCCAGTACTTC. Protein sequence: CASSPLRTRSETQYF.